Shown below are 26 T cell receptor beta chains from a single sample sequenced in a study of T cells in Graves' hyperthyroidism and ophthalmopathy. The investigators amplified TCR beta CDR3 regions from RNA transcripts. In the first-round RT-PCR of the TCR CDR3, the HTBI primer set was used. Each CDR3 protein is one row after TCRdb ran MiXCR on the multiplex PCR reads. The sample yields a few hundred thousand distinct CDR3 sequences, roughly 25% seen once. Sample: blood. The receptor set was obtained from a man in his fifties or sixties with Graves' hyperthyroidism.

CDR3 in DNA: TGTGCCAGCAGTTCCGGCCCTCAGATCTATGGCTACACCTTC. Encoded protein: CASSSGPQIYGYTF. The rearrangement links TRBV28 to TRBJ1-2; no clear D gene. The CDR3 runs to 14 residues. With 4 bases removed from V and 4 bases from J, the gap between germline ends came to 13 bases. The germline V gene encodes CDR1 MDHEN and CDR2 SYDVKM.

This clonotype was counted only a few times. V usage is TRBV27 and J usage is TRBJ2-6, with no clear D. V lost 6 bases, J lost 1 base, and 4 bases lay in between. This CDR3 spans 13 amino acids. Germline values: CDR1 MNHEY, CDR2 SMNVEV (reference sequence). This CDR3 reads CASRTSGANVLTF. The CDR3 bases are TGTGCCAGCAGGACATCTGGGGCCAACGTCCTGACTTTC.

This clonotype was observed a few times. The chain joins TRBV7-2 to TRBJ2-2; a weak D match, TRBD2 (5 bases). V lost 5 bases, J lost 0 bases, and 10 bases lay in between. The germline gives CDR1 SGHTA, CDR2 FQGNSA. The CDR3 loop spans 15 amino acids. The CDR3 DNA reads as TGTGCCAGCAGCCACGGAGGAGCGAACACCGGGGAGCTGTTTTTT. Translating it yields CASSHGGANTGELFF. Complete variable domain (other parts from reference TRBV7-2 and TRBJ2-2): GAGVSQSPSNKVTEKGKDVELRCDPISGHTALYWYRQSLGQGLEFLIYFQGNSAPDKSGLPSDRFSAERTGGSVSTLTIQRTQQEDSAVYLCASSHGGANTGELFFGEGSRLTVL.

This clonotype was seen ten or more times. This chain connects TRBV28 to TRBJ2-6, with 9 bases aligning to TRBD1. V was pared by 7 bases and J by 0 bases, with 13 bases of the junction left unmatched. The germline V gene has CDR1 MDHEN and CDR2 SYDVKM. This CDR3 comprises 19 residues. CDR3 sequence: CASTGTTGQGYSGANVLTF. The CDR3 region has the DNA TGTGCCAGCACAGGCACGACGGGACAGGGATACTCTGGGGCCAACGTCCTGACTTTC. The full variable domain, completed using reference TRBV28 and TRBJ2-6, is DVKVTQSSRYLVKRTGEKVFLECVQDMDHENMFWYRQDPGLGLRLIYFSYDVKMKEKGDIPEGYSVSREKKERFSLILESASTNQTSMYLCASTGTTGQGYSGANVLTFGAGSRLTVL.

This clonotype was observed at least ten times. V is TRBV5-1 and J is TRBJ2-1; 9 bases agree with TRBD1. CDR3 size: 16 residues. Germline loops: CDR1 SGHRS, CDR2 YFSETQ. The junction had 13 bases not matched to a gene; V was cut back by 4 bases and J by 8 bases. In DNA form, the CDR3 reads TGCGCCAGCAGCCCCAACACGGGACAGGGCAGTTATGAGCAGTTCTTC. Amino acids: CASSPNTGQGSYEQFF.

This clonotype was detected only a few times. The gene calls are TRBV7-3 and TRBJ2-3; no clear D. CDR1 SGHTA and CDR2 FQGTGA come from the germline V gene. There are 13 residues in the CDR3. Trimming stripped 3 bases from V and 2 bases from J, with 6 bases between. The CDR3 loop reads CASSFLSTDTQYF. The CDR3, as DNA: TGTGCCAGCAGCTTCCTTTCCACAGATACGCAGTATTTT.

This clonotype showed up many times. The chain combines TRBV3-1 with TRBJ2-7; D possibly matches TRBD1 or TRBD2 (6 bases each). The CDR3 runs to 16 residues. Trimming shortened V by 1 base and J by 3 bases, and 16 bases separated the two germline ends. Germline CDR1 reads LGHDT; CDR2 reads YNNKEL (reference sequence). Here the CDR3 DNA reads TGTGCCAGCAGCCAAGTAGGGGGAACTAGCAGCTACGAGCAGTACTTC. Protein: CASSQVGGTSSYEQYF.

The chain uses TRBV7-6 and TRBJ2-7, with D perhaps given as TRBD1 or TRBD2 (6 bases each). In germline, CDR1 is SGHVS, CDR2 FNYEAQ. This CDR3 spans 13 amino acids. V lost 3 bases and J lost 9, with 15 bases in between. CDR3 in amino acids: CASSLGAGTPQYF. DNA for the CDR3: TGTGCCAGCAGCTTGGGGGCGGGGACACCGCAGTACTTC.

This clonotype was found many times. The gene calls are TRBV12-3 or TRBV12-4 and TRBJ2-3, with TRBD2 identical over 12 bases. The CDR3 is 16 residues long. The trim removed 1 base at V and 6 bases at J, leaving 5 bases unmatched. The CDR3 sequence is CASSLGLAGGVDTQYF. Written as DNA, the CDR3 is TGTGCCAGCAGTTTAGGTCTAGCGGGAGGGGTGGATACGCAGTATTTT.

This clonotype was recorded at least ten times. The chain employs TRBV5-1 and TRBJ2-3; D call uncertain. Per the germline V gene, CDR1 is SGHRS and CDR2 is YFSETQ. The CDR3 has 13 residues. The V end was cut by 4 bases, the J end by 5 bases, with 11 bases between. The CDR3 reads CASSRNPGDTQYF. The CDR3 bases are TGCGCCAGCAGCCGCAATCCGGGAGATACGCAGTATTTT. Based on the CDR3 plus reference TRBV5-1 and TRBJ2-3, the full variable domain is KAGVTQTPRYLIKTRGQQVTLSCSPISGHRSVSWYQQTPGQGLQFLFEYFSETQRNKGNFPGRFSGRQFSNSRSEMNVSTLELGDSALYLCASSRNPGDTQYFGPGTRLTVL.

A single count supports this clonotype. The rearrangement uses TRBV19 and TRBJ2-7; no firm D call. CDR3 size: 13 residues. Germline V gives CDR1 LNHDA, CDR2 SQIVND (reference sequence). Between the trimmed V and J ends, which lost 0 bases and 4 bases, there was a span of 7 bases. The CDR3 loop reads CASSIDRRYEQYF. The CDR3 region has the DNA TGTGCCAGTAGTATAGACAGAAGATACGAGCAGTACTTC. Combining the CDR3 with reference TRBV19 and TRBJ2-7 gives the whole variable domain DGGITQSPKYLFRKEGQNVTLSCEQNLNHDAMYWYRQDPGQGLRLIYYSQIVNDFQKGDIAEGYSVSREKKESFPLTVTSAQKNPTAFYLCASSIDRRYEQYFGPGTRLTVT.

At least ten counts were recorded for this clonotype. The genes are TRBV5-1 and TRBJ1-1; D is unresolved. The CDR3 runs 17 residues. CDR1 is SGHRS, CDR2 YFSETQ, per germline. Trimming took 2 bases from V and 0 from J, leaving 17 bases between them. CDR3 DNA sequence: TGCGCCAGCAGCTTTTCGGTGGCAGGAACCATGAACACTGAAGCTTTCTTT. Translated, it gives CASSFSVAGTMNTEAFF.

Turning to this clonotype: This may arise from a read error, as a much more abundant clone is one base away. This chain uses TRBV7-6 with TRBJ2-1; D perhaps matches TRBD2 (6 bases). The end of the DNA is better explained by TRBJ2-7, so the J call may be wrong. Germline CDR1 SGHVS, CDR2 FNYEAQ. CDR3 length: 19 amino acids. This CDR3 reads CASSLNSSGRMGLYNEQYF. The CDR3 DNA reads as TGTGCCAGCAGCTTAAACAGTTCGGGCCGCATGGGACTCTACAATGAGCAGTACTTC.

The chain links TRBV9 to TRBJ2-1; the D is unclear. Germline assignment: CDR1 SGDLS and CDR2 YYNGEE. Trimming left V 2 bases short and J 10 bases short, with 10 bases between. The CDR3 spans 12 residues. The CDR3 reads CASSVEGVEQFF. Written as DNA, the CDR3 is TGTGCCAGCAGCGTCGAAGGCGTAGAGCAGTTCTTC.

The chain has TRBV30 and TRBJ2-7, with D perhaps TRBD1 (5 bases). Trimming shortened V by 2 bases and J by 9 bases, and 14 bases separated the two germline ends. The germline gives CDR1 GTSNPN, CDR2 SVGIG (reference sequence). The CDR3 extends over 12 amino acids. The CDR3 loop is CAWSPMGQGQYF. The CDR3 region has the DNA TGTGCCTGGAGTCCCATGGGTCAGGGGCAGTACTTC.

The chain recombines TRBV15 with TRBJ2-1; 9 bases fit TRBD2. V lost 4 bases and J lost 9; bases outside the gene matches: 4. Germline V gene lookup returns CDR1 LNHNV and CDR2 YYDKDF (reference sequence). CDR3 length equals 13 residues. CDR3 nucleotide sequence: TGTGCCACCAGCACAGGGCGGGAGGGTGAGCAGTTCTTC. Translation gives CATSTGREGEQFF.

This chain uses TRBV19 with TRBJ1-3, with 7 bases that match TRBD1. The V gene end was trimmed by 7 bases and the J gene end by 0 bases; junction bases not matched to a gene: 6. CDR3 size: 15 residues. Germline V gene sequence: CDR1 LNHDA, CDR2 SQIVND (reference sequence). The CDR3 spells CASTEDRSSGNTIYF. CDR3 nucleotide sequence: TGTGCCAGTACCGAGGACAGGAGCTCTGGAAACACCATATATTTT.

The rearrangement links TRBV15 to TRBJ1-1; D uncertain. The V gene's germline CDR1 is LNHNV and CDR2 YYDKDF (reference sequence). The CDR3 spans 13 residues. Trimming stripped 1 base from V and 5 bases from J, with 8 bases between. CDR3 in amino acids: CATSRAVGTEAFF. CDR3 nucleotide sequence: TGTGCCACCAGCAGAGCCGTGGGGACTGAAGCTTTCTTT.

This clonotype turned up a few times. CDR3 DNA: TGCGCCAGCAGCTTGGCCGGGGACCGAACCTTCTTC. Amino acids: CASSLAGDRTFF. This sequence joins TRBV5-1 and TRBJ2-1; either TRBD1 or TRBD2 may supply D (5 bases each). The germline V gene has CDR1 SGHRS and CDR2 YFSETQ. The V gene lost 0 bases and the J gene lost 16 bases, with 14 bases spanning the gap. The CDR3 runs to 12 residues.

J is TRBJ1-6 and V is TRBV10-3; D is unclear. This CDR3 comprises 14 residues. Germline V lookup: CDR1 ENHRY, CDR2 SYGVKD. Trimming removed 3 bases from V and 8 bases from J, with 11 bases in between. CDR3 nucleotides: TGTGCCATCAGTGATGGGCGGGAGGATTCACCCCTCCACTTT. It translates to CAISDGREDSPLHF.

The chain links TRBV12-3 or TRBV12-4 to TRBJ2-1; 7 nucleotides match TRBD2. Trimming cost V 5 bases and J 5 bases; bases outside gene matches: 6. The CDR3 is made up of 14 amino acids. CDR3 nucleotide sequence: TGTGCCAGCAGTCCGCGGACTAGAGACAATGAGCAGTTCTTC. Its translation: CASSPRTRDNEQFF.

The table lists this clonotype with a few counts. V gene TRBV30 combines with J gene TRBJ1-3; no firm D call. This CDR3 spans 14 amino acids. Germline-derived CDR1 and CDR2 are GTSNPN and SVGIG (reference sequence). Trimming removed 0 bases at V and 0 bases at J, with 6 bases between. The CDR3 nucleotides are TGTGCCTGGAGTGTTAGGGCCTCTGGAAACACCATATATTTT. Translation gives CAWSVRASGNTIYF.

This clonotype has just a few counts. This chain joins TRBV5-8 and TRBJ2-3; D is undetermined. Germline CDR1 SGHTS, CDR2 YDEGEE. This CDR3 is built from 15 residues. V shed 4 bases and J shed 2 bases, with 14 bases lying between them. The CDR3 nucleotides are TGTGCCAGCAGCAACGGGCCGGGTTCCACAGATACGCAGTATTTT. Its protein product is CASSNGPGSTDTQYF.

This clonotype was recorded many times. This chain connects TRBV10-1 to TRBJ2-5, with D possibly matching TRBD1 (5 bases). Deletions cut 5 bases from V and 2 bases from J, with 15 bases between. The CDR3 runs 15 residues. Germline V lookup: CDR1 WNHNN, CDR2 SYGVQD (reference sequence). This CDR3 reads CASSTLPTGQETQYF. DNA of the CDR3: TGCGCCAGCAGTACGTTGCCTACAGGTCAAGAGACCCAGTACTTC.

A few counts support this clonotype. The V and J genes are TRBV19 and TRBJ2-3, with TRBD2 as a possible D gene (6 bases). CDR1 is LNHDA, CDR2 SQIVND, per germline (reference sequence). CDR3 length: 14 residues. With 3 bases removed from V and 5 bases from J, the gap between germline ends came to 12 bases. The CDR3 loop reads CASSIGGARDTQYF. The CDR3 DNA reads as TGTGCCAGTAGTATCGGAGGGGCGAGAGATACGCAGTATTTT.

This clonotype was observed at least ten times. CDR3 region: CASSLKAQGSGSHEQYF. The CDR3 DNA is TGTGCCAGCAGCTTAAAGGCCCAAGGGAGCGGGAGCCACGAGCAGTACTTC. V and J are TRBV7-2 and TRBJ2-7; 8 nucleotides align to TRBD2. The V segment lost 2 bases and the J segment 5 bases; nucleotides outside the gene matches: 14. There are 17 residues in the CDR3. Germline V gene lookup returns CDR1 SGHTA and CDR2 FQGNSA.